This T cell receptor beta chain appears in the sequencing data of a study of blood T cell repertoires in COVID-19. The wider study: T cells, B-cell-depleted T cells, or PBMCs provided the cDNA or gDNA that served as material.

Produced via immunoSEQ multiplex PCR; TCRdb's table is partial and in-frame only. The sample comprises about 150,000 clones, 85% to 90% of which are singletons, and 13% rests with the top ten. CDR1 and CDR2 (germline): SGHVS, FNYEAQ. This CDR3 contains 17 residues. V lost 0 bases and J 3 bases, leaving 15 bases between the germline ends. The rearrangement uses TRBV7-6 and TRBJ2-1, with a weak D call TRBD2 (6 bases). The receptor was isolated from a man younger than 30 with COVID-19, enrolled during active disease. The sequenced sample consisted of peripheral blood. The CDR3 here is CASSLAGQRALYNEQFF. Here the CDR3 DNA reads TGTGCCAGCAGCTTAGCGGGCCAGCGGGCGCTCTACAATGAGCAGTTCTTC.